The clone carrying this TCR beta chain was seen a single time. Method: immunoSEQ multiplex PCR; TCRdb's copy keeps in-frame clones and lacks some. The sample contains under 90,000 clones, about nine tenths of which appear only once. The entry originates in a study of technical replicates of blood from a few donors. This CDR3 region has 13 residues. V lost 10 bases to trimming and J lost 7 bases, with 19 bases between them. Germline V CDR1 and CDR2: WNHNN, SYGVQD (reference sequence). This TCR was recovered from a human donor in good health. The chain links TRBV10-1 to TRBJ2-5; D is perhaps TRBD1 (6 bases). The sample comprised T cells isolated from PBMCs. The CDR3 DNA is TGCGCCACCAACAGGGTTGCTCAGGGGACCCAGTACTTC. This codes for CATNRVAQGTQYF.